The present entry profiles one TCR beta chain with its context. The antigen remains undetermined. Survey-level immunoSEQ v3.0 assays were run. Repertoires were generated with immunoSEQ multiplex PCR, while TCRdb's copy carries only in-frame clones and drops some. The table records tens of thousands of clones, over 70% of them present only once. The data originate from a study of long-term antiretroviral therapy in people with HIV. Study findings and constraints: HIV repertoires spanned narrower CDR3 length ranges than controls.

At minimum, one pre-ART and two post-ART PBMC samples were obtained from each donor. The germline V gene has CDR1 MNHEY and CDR2 SVGAGI. Germline trimming cut 2 bases from V and 6 bases from J; bases unmatched to any gene: 4. CDR3 length: 15 residues. This chain joins TRBV6-5 and TRBJ1-6; 7 bases map to TRBD1. This TCR was sampled from a woman under 40 with HIV. The source material was unsorted PBMCs, sampled 1.1 years before starting antiretroviral therapy. CDR3 bases: TGTGCCAGCAGTTACCAGGGACAGAGTAATTCACCCCTCCACTTT. The encoded protein is CASSYQGQSNSPLHF.